This record covers a single T cell receptor beta chain. The CDR3 length is 15 residues. V was pared by 4 bases and J by 5 bases, with 16 bases between. Germline lookup yields CDR1 SGHNT and CDR2 YENEEA. This specimen belongs to a study of spatial heterogeneity in lung cancer. The presence of a unique molecular identifier marked each TCR cDNA molecule. TCRdb fed the 5' RACE reads into MiXCR, producing one record per CDR3 protein. The top ten hold 20% of the sample, which has 4,500 to 6,500 distinct CDR3 sequences, approximately 13% seen once. This sample's time point: sample taken at primary tumor resection. Researchers sequenced whole RNA taken from tumor, nontumor lung or frozen PBMC without sorting.

The chain links TRBV11-3 to TRBJ2-3, with D unclear. Sequencing was performed on normal lung tissue next to the tumor, taken at surgery. This sequence originates from a female donor with early-stage non-small cell lung cancer. In nucleotides, the CDR3 is TGTGCCAGCAGCTCTCAAGGGCCCGAACTAGATACGCAGTATTTT. It yields the protein CASSSQGPELDTQYF.